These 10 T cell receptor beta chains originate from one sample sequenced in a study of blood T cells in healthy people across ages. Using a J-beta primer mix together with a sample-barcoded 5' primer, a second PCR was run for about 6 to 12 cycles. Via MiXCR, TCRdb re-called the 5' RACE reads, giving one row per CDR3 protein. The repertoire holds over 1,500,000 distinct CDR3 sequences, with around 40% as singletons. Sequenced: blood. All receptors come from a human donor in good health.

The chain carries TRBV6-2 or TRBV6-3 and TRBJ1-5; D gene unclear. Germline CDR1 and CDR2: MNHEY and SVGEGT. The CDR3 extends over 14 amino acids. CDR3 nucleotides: TGTGTCACCTCTGGTCGCAGGACCAATCAGCCCCAGCATTTT. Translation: CVTSGRRTNQPQHF.

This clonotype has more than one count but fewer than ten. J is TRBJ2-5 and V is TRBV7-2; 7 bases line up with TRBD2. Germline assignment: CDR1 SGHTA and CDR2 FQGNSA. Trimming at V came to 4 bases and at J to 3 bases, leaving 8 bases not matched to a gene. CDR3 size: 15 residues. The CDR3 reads CASSYQRGPKETQYF. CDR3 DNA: TGTGCCAGCAGCTACCAGCGGGGCCCAAAAGAGACCCAGTACTTC.

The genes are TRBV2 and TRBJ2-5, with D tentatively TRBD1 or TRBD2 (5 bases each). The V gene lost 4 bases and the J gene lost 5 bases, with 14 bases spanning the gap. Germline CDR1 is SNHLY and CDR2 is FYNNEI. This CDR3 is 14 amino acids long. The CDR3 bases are TGTGCCAGCAGTGTTGAAGGGACGACGGAGACCCAGTACTTC. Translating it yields CASSVEGTTETQYF.

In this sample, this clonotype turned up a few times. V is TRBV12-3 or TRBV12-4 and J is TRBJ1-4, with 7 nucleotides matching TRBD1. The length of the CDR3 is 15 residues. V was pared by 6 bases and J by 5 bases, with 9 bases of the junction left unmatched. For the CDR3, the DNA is TGTGCCAGCAGCCCAAGGACAGGCGGCAATGAAAAACTGTTTTTT. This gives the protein CASSPRTGGNEKLFF.

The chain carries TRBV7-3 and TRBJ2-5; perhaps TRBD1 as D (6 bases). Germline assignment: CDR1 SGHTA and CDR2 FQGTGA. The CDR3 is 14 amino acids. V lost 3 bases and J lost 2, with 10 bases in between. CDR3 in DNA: TGTGCCAGCAGCTTGGACAGCACGCAAGAGACCCAGTACTTC. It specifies CASSLDSTQETQYF. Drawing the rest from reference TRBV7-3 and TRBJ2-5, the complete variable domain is GAGVSQTPSNKVTEKGKYVELRCDPISGHTALYWYRQSLGQGPEFLIYFQGTGAADDSGLPNDRFFAVRPEGSVSTLKIQRTERGDSAVYLCASSLDSTQETQYFGPGTRLLVL.

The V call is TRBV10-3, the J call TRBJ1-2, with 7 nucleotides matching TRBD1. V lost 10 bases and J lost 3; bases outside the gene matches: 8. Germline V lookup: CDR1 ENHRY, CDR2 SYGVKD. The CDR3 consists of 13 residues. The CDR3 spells CASRQGRDYGYTF. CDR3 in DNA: TGTGCCAGCAGACAGGGAAGAGACTATGGCTACACCTTC.

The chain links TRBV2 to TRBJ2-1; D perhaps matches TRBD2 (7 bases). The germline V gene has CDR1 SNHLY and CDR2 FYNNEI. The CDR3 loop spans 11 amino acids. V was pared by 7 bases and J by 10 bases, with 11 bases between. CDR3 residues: CASTGGEEQFF. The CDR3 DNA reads TGTGCCAGCACGGGGGGCGAGGAGCAGTTCTTC.

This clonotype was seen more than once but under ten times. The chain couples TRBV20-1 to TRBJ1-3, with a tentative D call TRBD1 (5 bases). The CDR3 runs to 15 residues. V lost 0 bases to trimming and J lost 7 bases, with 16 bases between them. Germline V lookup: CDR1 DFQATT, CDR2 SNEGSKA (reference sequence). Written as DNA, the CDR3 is TGCAGTGCTAGAGATTGGGGACTCCTGGGGAACACCATATATTTT. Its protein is CSARDWGLLGNTIYF.

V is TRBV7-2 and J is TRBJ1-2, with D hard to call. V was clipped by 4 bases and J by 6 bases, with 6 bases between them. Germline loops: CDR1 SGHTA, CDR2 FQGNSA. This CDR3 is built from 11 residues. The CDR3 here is CASSWWDGYTF. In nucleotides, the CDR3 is TGTGCCAGCAGCTGGTGGGATGGCTACACCTTC. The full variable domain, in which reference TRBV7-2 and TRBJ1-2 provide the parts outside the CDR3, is GAGVSQSPSNKVTEKGKDVELRCDPISGHTALYWYRQSLGQGLEFLIYFQGNSAPDKSGLPSDRFSAERTGGSVSTLTIQRTQQEDSAVYLCASSWWDGYTFGSGTRLTVV.

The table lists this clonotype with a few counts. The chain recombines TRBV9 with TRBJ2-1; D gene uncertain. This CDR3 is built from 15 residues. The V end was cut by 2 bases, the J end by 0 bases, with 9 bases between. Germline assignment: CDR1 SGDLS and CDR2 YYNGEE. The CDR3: CASSVSASSYNEQFF. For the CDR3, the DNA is TGTGCCAGCAGCGTTAGTGCGAGCTCCTACAATGAGCAGTTCTTC.